These T cell receptor beta chains were read from a single sample in a study of control samples from healthy donors and cancer patients. The repertoire was sequenced with immunoSEQ multiplex PCR; TCRdb's copy has only in-frame clones and lacks some. There are about 86,000 clones in the sample; around 94% occur only once, and approximately 4.8% lies in the top ten. Input material: blood. The receptors originated from a woman aged 18-29 years in good health. The CDR3 runs from the conserved cysteine through the conserved F or W. A D gene is named only where the DNA matches it firmly.

>TRBV19|.
CASNRGQGSGTEAFF
>TRBV4-1|.
CASSPLGSGNTIYF
>TRBV27|.
CASSSEISAIYEQYF
>TRBV28|.
CASSTLPGIYGYTF
>TRBV28|.
CASSLFNTLGTNTEAFF
>TRBV24-1|TRBD1
CATRTQGGETQYF
>TRBV6-1|TRBD1
CASSEPAPGGSELNYGYTF
>TRBV2|TRBD2
CASSENRGVAYNEQFF
>TRBV6-1|.
CASSELAEREQYF
>TRBV7-9|.
CASSFFSGFFGEKLFF
>TRBV20-1|.
CSASSFHNEKLFF
>TRBV27|.
CASSVFVSGAPRKDTQYF
>TRBV2|TRBD1
CASTRTGDQPQHF
>TRBV15|.
CATSRDSRGSSYNEQFF
>TRBV19|.
CASSISVNSNQPQHF
>TRBV6-6|TRBD2
CASSRGGDMSSVNYEQYF
>TRBV18|.
CASSPVGAGGNTEAFF
>TRBV14|TRBD2
CASSQNTGLAGGWGNEQFF
>TRBV27|TRBD1
CASSFRQGTEAFF
>TRBV27|.
CASRGYGGGNEQYF
>TRBV11-1|TRBD1
CASSSDRWANVLTF
>TRBV7-2|.
CASSSNQGSRGYGYTF
>TRBV27|TRBD1
CASSPRDRPNYGYTF
>TRBV7-2|TRBD1
CASSLLQQGASPLHF
>TRBV19|.
CASSSRLIYEQYF
>TRBV5-1|.
CASSSLPGAPEFGYTF
>TRBV7-2|TRBD1
CASSSDREQPQHF